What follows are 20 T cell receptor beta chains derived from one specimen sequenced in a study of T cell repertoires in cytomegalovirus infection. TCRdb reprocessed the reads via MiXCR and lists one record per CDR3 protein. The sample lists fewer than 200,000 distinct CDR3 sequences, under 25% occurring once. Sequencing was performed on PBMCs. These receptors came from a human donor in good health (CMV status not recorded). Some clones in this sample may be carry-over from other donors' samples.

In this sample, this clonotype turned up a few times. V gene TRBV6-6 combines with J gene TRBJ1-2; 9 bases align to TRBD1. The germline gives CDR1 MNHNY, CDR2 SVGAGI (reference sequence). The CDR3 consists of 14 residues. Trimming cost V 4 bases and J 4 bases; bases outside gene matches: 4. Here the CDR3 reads CASSSRQGGYGYTF. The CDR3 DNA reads TGTGCCAGCAGTTCCAGACAGGGGGGCTATGGCTACACCTTC.

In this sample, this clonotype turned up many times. This CDR3 reads CSAPGATRNTQYF. CDR3 in DNA: TGCAGCGCCCCAGGGGCTACCAGGAATACGCAGTATTTT. The genes are TRBV29-1 and TRBJ2-3, with a tentative D call TRBD1 (6 bases). The CDR3 contains 13 residues. Germline V gene sequence: CDR1 SQVTM, CDR2 ANQGSEA. The V gene lost 7 bases and the J gene lost 7 bases, with 18 bases spanning the gap.

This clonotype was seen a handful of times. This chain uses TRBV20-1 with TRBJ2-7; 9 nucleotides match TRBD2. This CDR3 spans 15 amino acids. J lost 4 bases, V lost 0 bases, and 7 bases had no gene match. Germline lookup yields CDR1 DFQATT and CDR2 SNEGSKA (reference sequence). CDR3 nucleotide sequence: TGCAGTGCTAGAGATAACCTAGCGGGACGGTACGAGCAGTACTTC. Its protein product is CSARDNLAGRYEQYF.

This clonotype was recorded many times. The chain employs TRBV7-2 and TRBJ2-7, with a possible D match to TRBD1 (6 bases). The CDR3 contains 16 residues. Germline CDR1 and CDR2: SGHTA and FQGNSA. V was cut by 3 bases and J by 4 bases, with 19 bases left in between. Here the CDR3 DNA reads TGTGCCAGCAGCTTCAAACTGGGGGCGCTGGATTACGAGCAGTACTTC. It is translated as CASSFKLGALDYEQYF.

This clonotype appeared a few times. In DNA, the CDR3 is TGCGCCAGTTCGGGTCCCTTAAGGGCCACTGAAGCTTTCTTT. Its protein is CASSGPLRATEAFF. V gene TRBV4-1 combines with J gene TRBJ1-1; D unresolved. The CDR3 loop spans 14 amino acids. Germline V lookup: CDR1 MGHRA, CDR2 YSYEKL. The ends were cut back, 9 bases at V and 4 bases at J, with 18 bases in the middle.

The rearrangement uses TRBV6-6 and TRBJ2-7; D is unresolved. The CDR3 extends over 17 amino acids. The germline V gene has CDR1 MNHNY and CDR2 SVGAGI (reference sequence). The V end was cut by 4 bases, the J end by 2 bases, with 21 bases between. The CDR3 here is CASSFPSGSPDPYEQYF. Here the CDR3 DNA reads TGTGCCAGCAGTTTTCCCTCCGGGTCACCGGACCCCTACGAGCAGTACTTC.

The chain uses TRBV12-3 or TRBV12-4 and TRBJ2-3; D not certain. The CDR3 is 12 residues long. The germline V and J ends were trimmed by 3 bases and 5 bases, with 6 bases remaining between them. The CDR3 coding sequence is TGTGCCAGCAGTTTTGGTGGAGATACGCAGTATTTT. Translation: CASSFGGDTQYF.

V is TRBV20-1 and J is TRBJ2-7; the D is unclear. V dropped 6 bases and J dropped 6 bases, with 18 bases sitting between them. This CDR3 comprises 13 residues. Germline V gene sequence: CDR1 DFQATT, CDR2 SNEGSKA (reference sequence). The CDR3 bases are TGCAGTGCATTAAGTCGGCCCTCGACCGAGCAGTACTTC. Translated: CSALSRPSTEQYF.

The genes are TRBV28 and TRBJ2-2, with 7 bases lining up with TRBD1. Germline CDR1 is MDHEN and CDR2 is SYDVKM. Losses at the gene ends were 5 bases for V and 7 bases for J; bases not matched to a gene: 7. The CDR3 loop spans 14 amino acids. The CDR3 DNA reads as TGTGCCAGCAGTCTAGGGGGCGTTGGCGGGGAGCTGTTTTTT. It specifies CASSLGGVGGELFF.

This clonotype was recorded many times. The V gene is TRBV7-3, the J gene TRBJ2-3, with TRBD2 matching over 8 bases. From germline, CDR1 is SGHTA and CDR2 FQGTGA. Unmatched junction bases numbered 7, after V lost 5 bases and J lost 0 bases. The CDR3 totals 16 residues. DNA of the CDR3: TGTGCCAGCAGCCCAGAAGCGGGAGCTAGCACAGATACGCAGTATTTT. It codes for CASSPEAGASTDTQYF.

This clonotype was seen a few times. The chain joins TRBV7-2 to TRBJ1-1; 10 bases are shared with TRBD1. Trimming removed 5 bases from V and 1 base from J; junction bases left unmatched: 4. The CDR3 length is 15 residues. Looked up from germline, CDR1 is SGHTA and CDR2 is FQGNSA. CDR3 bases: TGTGCCAGCAGCAGGGGACAGGGGACGAACACTGAAGCTTTCTTT. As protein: CASSRGQGTNTEAFF.

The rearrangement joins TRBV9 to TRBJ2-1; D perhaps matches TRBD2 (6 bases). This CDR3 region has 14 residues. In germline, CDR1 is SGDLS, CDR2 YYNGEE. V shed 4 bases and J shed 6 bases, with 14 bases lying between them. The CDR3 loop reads CASSPPGRTNEQFF. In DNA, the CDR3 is TGTGCCAGCAGCCCCCCGGGGAGGACCAATGAGCAGTTCTTC.

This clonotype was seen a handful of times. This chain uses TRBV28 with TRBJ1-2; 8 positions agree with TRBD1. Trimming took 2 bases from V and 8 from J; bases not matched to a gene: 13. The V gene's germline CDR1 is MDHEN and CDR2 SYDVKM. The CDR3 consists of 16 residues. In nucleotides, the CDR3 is TGTGCCAGCAGTTTACAAACCCCAGGGGGCCCACGGGGCTACACCTTC. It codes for CASSLQTPGGPRGYTF.

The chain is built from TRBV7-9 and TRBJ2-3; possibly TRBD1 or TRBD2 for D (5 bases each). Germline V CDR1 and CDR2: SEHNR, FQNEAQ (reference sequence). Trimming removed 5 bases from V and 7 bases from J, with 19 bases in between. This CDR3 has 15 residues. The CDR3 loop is CASSPPFREGNTQYF. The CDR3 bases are TGTGCCAGCAGCCCACCGTTCCGAGAGGGGAATACGCAGTATTTT.

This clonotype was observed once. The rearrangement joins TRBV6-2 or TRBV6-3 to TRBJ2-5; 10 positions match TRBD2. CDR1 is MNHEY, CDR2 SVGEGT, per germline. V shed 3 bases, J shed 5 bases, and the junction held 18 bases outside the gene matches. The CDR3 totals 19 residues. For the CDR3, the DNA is TGTGCCAGCAGTTATTCGATCCTAGCGGGGGACCCCTCTGTGGAGACCCAGTACTTC. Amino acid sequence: CASSYSILAGDPSVETQYF.

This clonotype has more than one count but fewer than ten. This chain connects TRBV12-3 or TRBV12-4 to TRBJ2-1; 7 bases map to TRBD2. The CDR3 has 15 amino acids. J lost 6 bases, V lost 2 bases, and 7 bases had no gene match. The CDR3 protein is CASSLRAGPFNEQFF. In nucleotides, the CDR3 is TGTGCCAGCAGTTTAAGAGCGGGGCCCTTCAATGAGCAGTTCTTC.

DNA for the CDR3: TGCAGCGTTCTCCTGACTACCTCCTACGAGCAGTACTTC. Translated: CSVLLTTSYEQYF. The chain joins TRBV29-1 to TRBJ2-7; maybe TRBD2 (5 bases). The CDR3 runs 13 residues. CDR1 and CDR2 (germline): SQVTM, ANQGSEA. Trimming left V 5 bases short and J 0 bases short, with 11 bases between.

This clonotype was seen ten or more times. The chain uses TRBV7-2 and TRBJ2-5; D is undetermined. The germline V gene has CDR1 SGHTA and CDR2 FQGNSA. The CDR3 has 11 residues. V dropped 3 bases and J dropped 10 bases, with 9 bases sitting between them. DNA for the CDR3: TGTGCCAGCAGCTTCCCAAGATTCCAGTACTTC. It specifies CASSFPRFQYF.

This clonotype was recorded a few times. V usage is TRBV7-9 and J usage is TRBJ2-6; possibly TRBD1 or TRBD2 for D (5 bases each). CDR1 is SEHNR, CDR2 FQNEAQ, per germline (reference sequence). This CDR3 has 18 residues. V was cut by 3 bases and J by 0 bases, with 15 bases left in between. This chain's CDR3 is CASSFAGTVSSGANVLTF. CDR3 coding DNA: TGTGCCAGCAGCTTCGCCGGGACCGTGAGCTCTGGGGCCAACGTCCTGACTTTC.

The CDR3 DNA reads TGTGCCAGCAGCCAAGGACGACAGGCCGGGGAGCTGTTTTTT. Amino acids: CASSQGRQAGELFF. The V and J genes are TRBV14 and TRBJ2-2; a weak D match, TRBD1 (6 bases). Germline V CDR1 and CDR2: SGHDN, FVKESK. The CDR3 length is 14 residues. V shed 1 base and J shed 6 bases, with 9 bases lying between them.